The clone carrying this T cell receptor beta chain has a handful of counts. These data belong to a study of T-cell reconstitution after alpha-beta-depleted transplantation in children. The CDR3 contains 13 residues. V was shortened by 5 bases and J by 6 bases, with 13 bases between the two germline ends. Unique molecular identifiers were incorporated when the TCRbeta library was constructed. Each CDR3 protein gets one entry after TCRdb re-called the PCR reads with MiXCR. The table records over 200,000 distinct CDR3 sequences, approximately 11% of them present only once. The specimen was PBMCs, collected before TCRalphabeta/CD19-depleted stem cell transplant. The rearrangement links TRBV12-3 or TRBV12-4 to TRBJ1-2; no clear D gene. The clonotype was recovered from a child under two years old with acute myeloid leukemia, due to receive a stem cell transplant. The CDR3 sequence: CASSPTGWDGYTF. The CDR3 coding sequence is TGTGCCAGCAGTCCAACGGGTTGGGATGGCTACACCTTC.